Below are 3 T cell receptor beta chains sequenced from a single sample in a study of cytomegalovirus exposure and HLA in healthy donors. The PCR had 60 Vbeta and 13 Jbeta primers. TCRdb's copy holds only in-frame clones and misses some; the assay was immunoSEQ multiplex PCR. The table shows about 150,000 clones, with around 80% occurring only once. Input material: PBMCs. These receptors were taken from a man aged 30 to 45 in good health and CMV-seropositive.

This chain links TRBV19 with TRBJ1-2; D remains unclear. Germline CDR1 is LNHDA and CDR2 is SQIVND (reference sequence). Trimming took off 3 bases at V and 8 bases at J, with 13 bases between the two ends. This CDR3 is built from 13 residues. DNA for the CDR3: TGTGCCAGTAGTATCTCCTATATCGGGGGCTACACCTTC. Its translation: CASSISYIGGYTF.

In regard to this clone: One end of the junction fails to match germline, which may point to a read error. The chain links TRBV7-9 to TRBJ2-3; 7 nucleotides agree with TRBD2. Germline CDR1 is SEHNR and CDR2 is FQNEAQ (reference sequence). This CDR3 has 17 amino acids. The CDR3 DNA is TGTTCCAGCAGCTTAGGCTCAGCGGGGAGTAAGTCAGATACGCAGTATTTT. Amino acids: CSSSLGSAGSKSDTQYF. Complete variable domain (other parts from reference TRBV7-9 and TRBJ2-3): DTGVSQNPRHKITKRGQNVTFRCDPISEHNRLYWYRQTLGQGPEFLTYFQNEAQLEKSRLLSDRFSAERPKGSFSTLEIQRTEQGDSAMYLCSSSLGSAGSKSDTQYFGPGTRLTVL.

In this sample, this clone turned up a few times. V gene TRBV5-1 combines with J gene TRBJ1-1, with 8 bases matching TRBD1. From germline, CDR1 is SGHRS and CDR2 YFSETQ. V dropped 4 bases and J dropped 2; count of bases not matched to a gene: 7. The CDR3 has 15 residues. For the CDR3, the DNA is TGCGCCAGCAGCCCATTCGGACAGGGTAACACTGAAGCTTTCTTT. Translating gives CASSPFGQGNTEAFF.